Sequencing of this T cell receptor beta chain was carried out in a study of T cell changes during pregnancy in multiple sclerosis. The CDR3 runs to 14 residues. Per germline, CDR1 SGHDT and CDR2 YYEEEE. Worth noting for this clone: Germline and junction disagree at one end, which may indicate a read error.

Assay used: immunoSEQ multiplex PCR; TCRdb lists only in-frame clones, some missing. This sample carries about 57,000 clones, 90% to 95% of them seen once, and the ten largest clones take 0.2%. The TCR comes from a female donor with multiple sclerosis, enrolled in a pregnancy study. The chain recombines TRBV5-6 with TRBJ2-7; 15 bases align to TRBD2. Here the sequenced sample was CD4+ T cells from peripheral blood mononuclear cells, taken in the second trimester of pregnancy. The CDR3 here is CASSLGGLAGGTDF. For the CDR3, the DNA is TGTGCCAGCAGCTTGGGGGGACTAGCGGGAGGCACTGACTTC. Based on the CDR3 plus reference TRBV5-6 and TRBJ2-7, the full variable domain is DAGVTQSPTHLIKTRGQQVTLRCSPKSGHDTVSWYQQALGQGPQFIFQYYEEEERQRGNFPDRFSGHQFPNYSSELNVNALLLGDSALYLCASSLGGLAGGTDFGPGTRLTVT.